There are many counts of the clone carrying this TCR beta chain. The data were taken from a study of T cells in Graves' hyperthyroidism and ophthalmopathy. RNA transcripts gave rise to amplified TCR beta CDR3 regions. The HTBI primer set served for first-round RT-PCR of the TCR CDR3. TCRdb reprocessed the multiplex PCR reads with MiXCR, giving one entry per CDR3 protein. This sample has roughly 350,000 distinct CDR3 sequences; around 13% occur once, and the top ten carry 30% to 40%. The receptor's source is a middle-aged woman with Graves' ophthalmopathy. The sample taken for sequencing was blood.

The CDR3 DNA sequence: TGTGCCAGCAGCCCCCCGCCAGGCCTGGAGTCTGGAAACACCATATATTTT. Translating it yields CASSPPPGLESGNTIYF. The chain has TRBV7-2 and TRBJ1-3; D is undetermined. CDR3 length equals 17 residues. V gave up 5 bases and J gave up 1 base, with 18 bases separating them. Per the germline V gene, CDR1 is SGHTA and CDR2 is FQGNSA.